This T cell receptor (beta chain) appears in the sequencing data of a study of CD8 T cells in seronegative destructive rheumatoid arthritis (TCRdb year 2020). As for the study more broadly: At the time of sampling, most of the eight CND-RA patients were on biological drugs. Rather than undergoing new sequencing, the seropositive RA, seronegative RA and healthy control comparison cohorts were drawn from an earlier published TCRbeta dataset. Peripheral CD8+ TCRbeta repertoires of CCP-negative destructive rheumatoid arthritis (CND-RA) patients were compared with newly diagnosed seropositive RA, seronegative RA and healthy controls. The paper as a whole reports these results and caveats: The small size of the CND-RA cohort was acknowledged as a limitation of the study. No public clonotype enrichment survived Benjamini-Hochberg correction across the approximately 120,000 clonotypes tested. After adjusting for age, CND-RA patients appeared to have less diverse, more clonal CD8+ TCRbeta repertoires than other RA subtypes. Without diagnostic samples, TCR repertoire differences may partly reflect poor disease control over the years rather than being present at onset. More CMV-reactive and fewer influenza A-reactive CD8+ TCRbeta sequences were observed in CND-RA repertoires than in controls and other RA subtypes. CND-RA patients appeared to carry a distinct set of enriched public clonotypes, which the authors read as support for a separate disease subset.

CND-RA patients were negative for the clinical CCP2 antibody test, and joint destruction progressed despite active therapy. Every CND-RA patient showed typical joint destruction in the wrists and ankles and had failed conventional anti-rheumatic therapy. CND-RA patients were sampled after long disease histories, spanning decades in several cases, rather than at diagnosis. Each patient provided approximately 51 millilitres of EDTA-anticoagulated peripheral blood. Density gradient separation with Ficoll-Paque PLUS was used to isolate peripheral blood mononuclear cells. Using AutoMACS magnetic bead positive selection, CD8+ cells were isolated from either fresh or cryopreserved PBMCs, and flow cytometry was used to check purity. Genomic DNA was extracted with Nucleospin Tissue or Tissue XS kits and quantified on a Qubit 2.0 fluorometer. As regards this clone: Its antigen specificity is not known. No base quality information exists; no much larger clone differs at one position.

Genomic DNA from CD8+ cells was used for TCRbeta sequencing according to the manufacturer's instructions. A genomics technology centre in Finland performed the TCRbeta sequencing with the immunoSEQ assay. The authors' analysis ran thus. Clonotype tables generated by the immunoSEQ preprocessing pipeline were converted into VDJtools format, and non-productive clonotypes were filtered out. Samples below 10,000 reads were excluded and the rest subsampled to 10,000 reads; most of the eight CND-RA samples passed. Using the VDJtools CalcDiversityStats function on data subsampled to 10,000 reads, the Shannon-Wiener, Simpson and clonality indices were calculated. Non-singleton TCRbeta clonotypes were hard-matched, with no mismatches allowed, against VDJdb to infer antigen specificity. CDR3 sequences differing by one amino acid (Hamming distance 1) were grouped into clusters with potentially shared antigen targets. After each group was resampled to six samples, one-sided Fisher's exact tests checked public clonotypes for group enrichment, with the whole procedure repeated ten times. In TCRdb, the immuneACCESS table is reduced to in-frame sequences with V and J assigned. These tables do not hold every clone; where another copy was compared, an unresolved V gene accounts for under half, and the others remain unexplained. That table supplies the V and J calls and clone size; D and trimming were determined from the DNA. A total of about 4,100 clones appear in this sample, about two thirds of them only once. The top ten constitute 36% of the sample.

CDR1 and CDR2 are drawn from the germline V gene: SGHDT, YYEEEE. V and J are truncated by 0 bases and 7 bases respectively, leaving an intervening sequence of 7 bases. Counted from cysteine to phenylalanine, this CDR3 has 12 amino acids. The only DNA kept is the CDR3, 36 bases in frame from the first base. This receptor was obtained from a woman aged 45-69 years with seronegative destructive rheumatoid arthritis. Sequencing used CD8+ T cells from blood. The rearranged segments are TRBV5-6 and TRBJ1-2; no D gene call is confident. The CDR3 region has the sequence CASSLGFSGYTF. The nucleotide sequence reads TGTGCCAGCAGCTTGGGCTTTAGTGGCTACACCTTC.